The T cell receptor (beta chain) under discussion was sequenced for a study of T cell responses to AZD1222 COVID-19 vaccine. This table comes from immunoSEQ multiplex PCR, and its TCRdb copy is limited to in-frame clones, with some not included. The sample consists of tens of thousands of clones, roughly 88% of them appearing once. This clone was seen once. Its antigen is not known. CDR3 length: 14 residues. Trimming took off 0 bases at V and 3 bases at J, with 6 bases between the two ends. Germline assignment: CDR1 SEHNR and CDR2 FQNEAQ (reference sequence). General observations from the study: Sampled repertoires all dated from after the peak T cell response. Among vaccine-associated CD4 TCRs, coverage spanned spike, with dominance at 160-218 and 743-854. Baseline seropositives among AZD1222 recipients totaled only five to seven. Per reports, nearly half of all spike-specific TCRs target regions that are unmutated in variants.

The clonotype originates from an adult who received the AZD1222 COVID-19 vaccine. The chain uses TRBV7-9 and TRBJ1-5; D uncertain. Sequencing was performed on peripheral blood, taken 28 days after the second AZD1222 dose. The DNA of the CDR3 is TGTGCCAGCAGCTTAGCGGGATTCAATCAGCCCCAGCATTTT. Translated, it gives CASSLAGFNQPQHF.